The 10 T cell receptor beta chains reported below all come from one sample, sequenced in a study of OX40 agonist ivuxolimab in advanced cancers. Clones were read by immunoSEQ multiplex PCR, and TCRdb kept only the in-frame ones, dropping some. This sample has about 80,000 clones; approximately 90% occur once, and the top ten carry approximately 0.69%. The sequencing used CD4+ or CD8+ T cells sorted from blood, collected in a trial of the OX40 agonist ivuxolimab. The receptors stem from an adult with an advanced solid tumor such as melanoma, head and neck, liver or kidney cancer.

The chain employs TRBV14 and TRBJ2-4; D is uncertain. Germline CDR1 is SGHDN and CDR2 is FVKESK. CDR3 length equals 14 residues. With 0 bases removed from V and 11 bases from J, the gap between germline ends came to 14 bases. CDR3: CASSQDLPPVLQYF. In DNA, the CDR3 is TGTGCCAGCAGCCAAGATTTGCCCCCGGTTCTTCAGTACTTC.

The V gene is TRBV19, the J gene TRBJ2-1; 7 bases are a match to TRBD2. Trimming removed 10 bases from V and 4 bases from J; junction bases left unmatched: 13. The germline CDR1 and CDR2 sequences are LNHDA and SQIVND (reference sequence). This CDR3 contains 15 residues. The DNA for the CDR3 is TGTGCCAACCCGGGAGGTAGCGGCCTTTACAATGAGCAGTTCTTC. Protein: CANPGGSGLYNEQFF.

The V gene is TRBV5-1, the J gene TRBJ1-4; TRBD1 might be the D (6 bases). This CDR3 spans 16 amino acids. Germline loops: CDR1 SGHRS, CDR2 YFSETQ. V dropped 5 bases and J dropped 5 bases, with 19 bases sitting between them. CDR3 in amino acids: CASSLQGGELNEKLFF. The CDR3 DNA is TGCGCCAGCAGTTTACAGGGAGGGGAATTGAATGAAAAACTGTTTTTT.

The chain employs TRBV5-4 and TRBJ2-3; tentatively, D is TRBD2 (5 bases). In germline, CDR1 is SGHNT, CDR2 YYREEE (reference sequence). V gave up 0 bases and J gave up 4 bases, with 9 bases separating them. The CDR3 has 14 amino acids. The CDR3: CASSLAEGADTQYF. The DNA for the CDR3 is TGTGCCAGCAGCTTGGCCGAGGGCGCAGATACGCAGTATTTT.

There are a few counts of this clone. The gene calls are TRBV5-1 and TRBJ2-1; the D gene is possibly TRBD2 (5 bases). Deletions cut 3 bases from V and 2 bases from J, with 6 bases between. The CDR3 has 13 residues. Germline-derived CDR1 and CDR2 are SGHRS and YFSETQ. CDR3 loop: CASSYGTYNEQFF. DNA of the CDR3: TGCGCCAGCAGCTACGGGACCTACAATGAGCAGTTCTTC.

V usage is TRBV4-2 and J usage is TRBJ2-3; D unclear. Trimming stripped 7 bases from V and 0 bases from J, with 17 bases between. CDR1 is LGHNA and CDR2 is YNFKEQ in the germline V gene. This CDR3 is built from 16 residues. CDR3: CASTQSPTSSTDTQYF. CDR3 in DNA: TGTGCCAGCACCCAGTCTCCTACATCTAGCACAGATACGCAGTATTTT.

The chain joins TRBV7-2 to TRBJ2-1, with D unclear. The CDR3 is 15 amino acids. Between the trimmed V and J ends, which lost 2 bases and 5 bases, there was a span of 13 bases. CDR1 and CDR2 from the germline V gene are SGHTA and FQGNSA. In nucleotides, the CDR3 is TGTGCCAGCAGCTTAAGGTTTACCGGTAACAATGAGCAGTTCTTC. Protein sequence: CASSLRFTGNNEQFF.

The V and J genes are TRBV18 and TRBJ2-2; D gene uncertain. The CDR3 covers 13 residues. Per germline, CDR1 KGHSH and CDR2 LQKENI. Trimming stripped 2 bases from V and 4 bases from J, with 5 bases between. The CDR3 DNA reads TGTGCCAGCTCACCAGACATCACCGGGGAGCTGTTTTTT. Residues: CASSPDITGELFF.

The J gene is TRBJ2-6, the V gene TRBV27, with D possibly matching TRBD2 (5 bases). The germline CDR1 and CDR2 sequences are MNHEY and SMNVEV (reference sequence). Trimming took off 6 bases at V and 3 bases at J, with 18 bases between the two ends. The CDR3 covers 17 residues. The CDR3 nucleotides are TGTGCCAGCAGCCCCCCCCCGGGGAAAGGTGGGGCCAACGTCCTGACTTTC. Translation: CASSPPPGKGGANVLTF.

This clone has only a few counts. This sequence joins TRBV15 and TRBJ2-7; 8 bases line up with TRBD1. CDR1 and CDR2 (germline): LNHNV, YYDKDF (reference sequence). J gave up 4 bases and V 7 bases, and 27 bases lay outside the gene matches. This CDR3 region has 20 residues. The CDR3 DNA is TGTGCCACCAATACACAGGGGGTTTTTTTTTGGGCGACCTGCTTGTACGAGCAGTACTTC. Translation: CATNTQGVFFWATCLYEQYF.